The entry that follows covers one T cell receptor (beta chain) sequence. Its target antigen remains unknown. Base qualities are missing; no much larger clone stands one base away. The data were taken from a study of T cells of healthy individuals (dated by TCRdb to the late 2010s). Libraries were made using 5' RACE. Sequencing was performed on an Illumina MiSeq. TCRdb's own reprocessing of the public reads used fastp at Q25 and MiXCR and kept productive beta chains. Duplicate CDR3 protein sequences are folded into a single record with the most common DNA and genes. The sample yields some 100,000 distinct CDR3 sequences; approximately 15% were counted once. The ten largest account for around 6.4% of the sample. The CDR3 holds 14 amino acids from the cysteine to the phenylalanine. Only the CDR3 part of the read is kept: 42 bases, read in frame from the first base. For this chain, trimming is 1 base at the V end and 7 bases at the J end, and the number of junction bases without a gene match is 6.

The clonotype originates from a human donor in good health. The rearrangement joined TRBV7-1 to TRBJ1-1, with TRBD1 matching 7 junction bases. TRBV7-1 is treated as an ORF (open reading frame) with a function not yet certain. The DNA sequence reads TGTGCCAGCAGCTCAGACGGGACAGAGAGTGAAGCTTTCTTT. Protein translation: CASSSDGTESEAFF.